This T cell receptor beta chain was sequenced during a study of blood T cell repertoires in COVID-19. Study overall: From T cells, B-cell-depleted T cells, or PBMCs came the material, which was cDNA or gDNA.

Germline V gene lookup returns CDR1 SGHRS and CDR2 YFSETQ. J lost 0 bases, V lost 5 bases, and 8 bases had no gene match. This CDR3 comprises 16 residues. Data came from immunoSEQ multiplex PCR; TCRdb stores just in-frame clones and leaves some out. The sample includes about 340,000 clones, roughly 86% of them seen just once. The receptor was derived from a woman in her 70s with COVID-19, enrolled during active disease. Sequences were obtained from peripheral blood. V and J are TRBV5-1 and TRBJ1-3; 7 nucleotides match TRBD1. DNA of the CDR3: TGCGCCAGCAGGGGGGTCGGGACAGTCTCTGGAAACACCATATATTTT. Residues: CASRGVGTVSGNTIYF.